This T cell receptor (beta chain) was captured by sequencing in a study of blood T cell repertoires in COVID-19. In the source study's methods: Amplification with reference gene primers provided the estimates of nucleated cell counts. TCRdb's copy holds only in-frame clones and misses some; the assay was immunoSEQ multiplex PCR. D and trimming were read from the DNA, whereas the V and J calls and clone size are those reported in that table. The sample has some 130,000 clones, about nine tenths seen once. The V and J ends lost 4 bases and 2 bases respectively, with 15 bases between them. Germline-derived CDR1 and CDR2 are MGHDK and SYGVNS. The CDR3 totals 16 residues.

This TCR was recovered from a man aged 50-60 years with acute or convalescent COVID-19. The chain has TRBV25-1 and TRBJ1-5; D is unclear. The sequencing sample was made of peripheral blood. CDR3 sequence: CASSGHGGEGNQPQHF. The CDR3 DNA is TGTGCCAGCAGTGGACACGGCGGGGAGGGCAATCAGCCCCAGCATTTT. Full variable domain (remainder filled in from reference TRBV25-1 and TRBJ1-5): EADIYQTPRYLVIGTGKKITLECSQTMGHDKMYWYQQDPGMELHLIHYSYGVNSTEKGDLSSESTVSRIRTEHFPLTLESARPSHTSQYLCASSGHGGEGNQPQHFGDGTRLSIL.